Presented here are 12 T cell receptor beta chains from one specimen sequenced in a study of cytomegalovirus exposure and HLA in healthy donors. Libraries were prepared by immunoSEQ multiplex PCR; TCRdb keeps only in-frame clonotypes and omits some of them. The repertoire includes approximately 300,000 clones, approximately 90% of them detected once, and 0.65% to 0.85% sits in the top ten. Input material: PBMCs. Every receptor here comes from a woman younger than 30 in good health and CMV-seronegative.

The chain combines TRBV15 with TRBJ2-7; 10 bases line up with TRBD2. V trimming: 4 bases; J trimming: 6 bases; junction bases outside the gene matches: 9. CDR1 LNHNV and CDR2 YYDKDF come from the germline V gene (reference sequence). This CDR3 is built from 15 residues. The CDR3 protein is CATSITSGRVSEQYF. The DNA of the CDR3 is TGTGCCACCAGCATAACGAGCGGGAGGGTCTCCGAGCAGTACTTC.

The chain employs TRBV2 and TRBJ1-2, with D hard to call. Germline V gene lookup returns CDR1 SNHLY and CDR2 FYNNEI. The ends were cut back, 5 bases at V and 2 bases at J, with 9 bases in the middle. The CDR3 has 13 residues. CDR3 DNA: TGTGCCAGCAGTCGCGACTTGAACTATGGCTACACCTTC. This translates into CASSRDLNYGYTF. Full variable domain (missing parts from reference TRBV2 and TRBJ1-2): EPEVTQTPSHQVTQMGQEVILRCVPISNHLYFYWYRQILGQKVEFLVSFYNNEISEKSEIFDDQFSVERPDGSNFTLKIRSTKLEDSAMYFCASSRDLNYGYTFGSGTRLTVV.

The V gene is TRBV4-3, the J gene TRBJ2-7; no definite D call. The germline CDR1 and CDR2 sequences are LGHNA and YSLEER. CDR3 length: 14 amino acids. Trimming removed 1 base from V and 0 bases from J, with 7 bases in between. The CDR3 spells CASSQVADSYEQYF. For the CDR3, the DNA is TGCGCCAGCAGCCAAGTAGCCGACTCCTACGAGCAGTACTTC.

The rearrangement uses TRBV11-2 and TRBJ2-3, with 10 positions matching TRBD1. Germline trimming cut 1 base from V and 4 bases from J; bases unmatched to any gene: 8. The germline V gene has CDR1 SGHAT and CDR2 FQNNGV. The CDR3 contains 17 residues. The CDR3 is CASSLVSGTGVPDTQYF. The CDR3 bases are TGTGCCAGCAGCTTAGTTTCGGGGACAGGGGTCCCAGATACGCAGTATTTT.

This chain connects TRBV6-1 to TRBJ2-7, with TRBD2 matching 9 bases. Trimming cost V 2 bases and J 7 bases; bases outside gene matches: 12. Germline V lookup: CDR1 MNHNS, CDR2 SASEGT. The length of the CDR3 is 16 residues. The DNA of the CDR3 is TGTGCCAGCAGTGAAAGTCATAGCGGGAGTTCGGGGGAGCAGTACTTC. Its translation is CASSESHSGSSGEQYF.

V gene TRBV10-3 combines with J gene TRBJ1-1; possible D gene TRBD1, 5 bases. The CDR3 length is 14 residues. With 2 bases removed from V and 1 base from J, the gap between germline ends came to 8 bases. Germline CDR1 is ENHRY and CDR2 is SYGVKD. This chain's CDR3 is CAISETGQNTEAFF. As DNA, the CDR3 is TGTGCCATCAGTGAGACCGGACAGAACACTGAAGCTTTCTTT.

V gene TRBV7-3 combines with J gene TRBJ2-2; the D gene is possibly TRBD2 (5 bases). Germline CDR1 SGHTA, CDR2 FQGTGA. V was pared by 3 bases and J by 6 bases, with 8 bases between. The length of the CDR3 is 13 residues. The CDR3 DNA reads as TGTGCCAGCAGCTTTCAGGAGGCCGGGGAGCTGTTTTTT. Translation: CASSFQEAGELFF.

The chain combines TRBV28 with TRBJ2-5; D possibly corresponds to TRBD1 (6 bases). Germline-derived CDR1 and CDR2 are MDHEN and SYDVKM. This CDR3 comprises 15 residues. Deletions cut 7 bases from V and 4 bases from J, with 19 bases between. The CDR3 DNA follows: TGTGCCAGCACCGCGAGGCGAGGACAGCTAGAGACCCAGTACTTC. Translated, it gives CASTARRGQLETQYF.

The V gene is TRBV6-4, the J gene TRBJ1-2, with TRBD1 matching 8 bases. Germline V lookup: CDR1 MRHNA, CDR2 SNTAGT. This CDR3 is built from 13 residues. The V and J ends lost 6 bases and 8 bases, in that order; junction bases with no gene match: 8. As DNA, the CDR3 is TGTGCCAGCAGACAAGGACAGGGCGGCGGCTACACCTTC. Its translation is CASRQGQGGGYTF.

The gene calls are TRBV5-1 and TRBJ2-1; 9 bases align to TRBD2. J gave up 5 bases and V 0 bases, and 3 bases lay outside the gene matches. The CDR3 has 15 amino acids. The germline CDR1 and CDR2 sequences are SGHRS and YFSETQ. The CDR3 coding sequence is TGCGCCAGCAGCTTGGACCTAGCGGGAAACAATGAGCAGTTCTTC. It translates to CASSLDLAGNNEQFF.

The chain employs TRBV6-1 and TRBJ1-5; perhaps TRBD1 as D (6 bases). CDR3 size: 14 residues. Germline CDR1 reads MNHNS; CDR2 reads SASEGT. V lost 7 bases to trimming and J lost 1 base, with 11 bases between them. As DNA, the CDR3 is TGTGCCAGCATTGGACAGCCAAGCAATCAGCCCCAGCATTTT. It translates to CASIGQPSNQPQHF.

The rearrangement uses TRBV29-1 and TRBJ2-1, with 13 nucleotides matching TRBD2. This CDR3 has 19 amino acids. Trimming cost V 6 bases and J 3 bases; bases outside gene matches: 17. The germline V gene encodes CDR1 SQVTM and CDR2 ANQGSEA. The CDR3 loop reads CSVAEISGTSGTNYNEQFF. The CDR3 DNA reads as TGCAGCGTGGCGGAAATCTCCGGGACTAGCGGGACGAACTACAATGAGCAGTTCTTC.